The rows below give T cell receptor beta chains drawn from one sample of a study of beta chain features in type 1 diabetes. TCRdb's copy holds only in-frame clones and misses some; the assay was immunoSEQ multiplex PCR. The data show nearly 350,000 clones, with 7% to 9% seen just once and 0.44% held by the top ten. The material sequenced was central memory CD4+ T cells from blood. Receptors were obtained from a woman between 18 and 29 years old in good health. Both conserved end residues are part of each CDR3. A D gene is named only where the DNA matches it firmly.

V: TRBV7-2; D: TRBD1; CDR3: CASSLGTGRKGQYF
V: TRBV21-1; D: NA; CDR3: CASSYTGGPENTGELFF
V: TRBV29-1; D: NA; CDR3: CSVEANLLGPQFF
V: TRBV6-5; D: TRBD2; CDR3: CASSWLAGGYEQYF
V: TRBV11-2; D: NA; CDR3: CASSLDRRRLDTQYF
V: TRBV28; D: NA; CDR3: CASNGGLGQSSTQYF
V: TRBV6-5; D: NA; CDR3: CASRRDSSYNEQFF
V: TRBV28; D: NA; CDR3: CASSLSRSHGYTF
V: TRBV5-6; D: NA; CDR3: CASSRGSTDTQYF
V: TRBV7-8; D: NA; CDR3: CASSLGKENTEAFF
V: TRBV5-4; D: NA; CDR3: CASSLNRQGGTYEQYF
V: TRBV7-3; D: TRBD2; CDR3: CASSLWTSTYNEQFF
V: TRBV4-2; D: NA; CDR3: CASSQKRGTQETQYF
V: TRBV28; D: TRBD2; CDR3: CASRAGLAGREQFF
V: TRBV9; D: TRBD1; CDR3: CASSTLTGTGMGEQFF
V: TRBV21-1; D: NA; CDR3: CASSKSGRVGTEAFF
V: TRBV5-6; D: TRBD1; CDR3: CASSFGQVVTGELFF
V: TRBV7-9; D: TRBD1; CDR3: CASSPRQGGSNTEAFF
V: TRBV10-3; D: TRBD1; CDR3: CAISDWDSRSQETQYF
V: TRBV5-1; D: NA; CDR3: CASSLSGGNSYNEQFF
V: TRBV19; D: NA; CDR3: CASSILYNEQFF
V: TRBV28; D: NA; CDR3: CASKENQETQYF
V: TRBV6-5; D: TRBD1; CDR3: CASKTGTVNTGELFF
V: TRBV19; D: NA; CDR3: CASRGGEQRNEKLFF
V: TRBV10-1; D: NA; CDR3: CASSERDRGEQYF
V: TRBV5-1; D: TRBD2; CDR3: CASKLAGGGAYNEQFF
V: TRBV7-9; D: NA; CDR3: CASSLVAGNYGYTF
V: TRBV7-2; D: TRBD1; CDR3: CASSYTGTGGYNEQFF
V: TRBV5-1; D: NA; CDR3: CASSSLGHGRDTQYF
V: TRBV29-1; D: NA; CDR3: CSVYGALSSYNEQFF
V: TRBV7-2; D: TRBD2; CDR3: CASQLAGVYNEQFF
V: TRBV5-1; D: TRBD1; CDR3: CASSKGQEAGNTIYF
V: TRBV7-8; D: NA; CDR3: CASSLDWSSPGTDTQYF